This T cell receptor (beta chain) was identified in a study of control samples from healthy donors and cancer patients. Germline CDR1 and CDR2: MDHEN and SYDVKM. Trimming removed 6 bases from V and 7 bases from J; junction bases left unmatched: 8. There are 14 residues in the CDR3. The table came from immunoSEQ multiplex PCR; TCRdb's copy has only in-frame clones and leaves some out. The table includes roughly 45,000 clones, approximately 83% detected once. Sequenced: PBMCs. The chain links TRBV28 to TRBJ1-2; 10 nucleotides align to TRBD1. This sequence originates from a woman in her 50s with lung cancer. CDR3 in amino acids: CASSPGQGPSGYTF. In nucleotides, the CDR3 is TGTGCCAGCAGCCCGGGACAGGGGCCTAGTGGCTACACCTTC.